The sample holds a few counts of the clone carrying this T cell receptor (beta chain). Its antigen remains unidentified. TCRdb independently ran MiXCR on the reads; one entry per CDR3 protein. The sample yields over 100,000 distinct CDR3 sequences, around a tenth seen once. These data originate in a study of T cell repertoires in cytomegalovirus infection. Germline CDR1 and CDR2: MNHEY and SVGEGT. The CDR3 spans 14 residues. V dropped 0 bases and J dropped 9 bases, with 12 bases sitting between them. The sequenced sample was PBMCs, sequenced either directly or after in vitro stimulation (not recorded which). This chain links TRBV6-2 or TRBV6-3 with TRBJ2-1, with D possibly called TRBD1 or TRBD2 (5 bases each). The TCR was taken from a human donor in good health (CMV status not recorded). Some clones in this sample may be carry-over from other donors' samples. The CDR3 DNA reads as TGTGCCAGCAGTTACTCGAGGTGGGGGAGTGAGCAGTTCTTC. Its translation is CASSYSRWGSEQFF.